The entry that follows covers one T cell receptor beta chain sequence. This entry belongs to a study of cytomegalovirus exposure and HLA in healthy donors. CDR1 and CDR2 (germline): MDHEN, SYDVKM. V was shortened by 6 bases and J by 4 bases, with 7 bases between the two germline ends. The length of the CDR3 is 13 residues. All donors participated as healthy donors of bone marrow. Vbeta (60) and Jbeta (13) primers were used in the PCR. TCRdb's table, derived via immunoSEQ multiplex PCR, lists solely in-frame clones and lacks some. The sample shows some 130,000 clones, 60% to 80% of them seen only once. The chain links TRBV28 to TRBJ2-6; no definite D call. The clonotype comes from a man aged 25-45 years in good health and CMV-seronegative. The sample comprised PBMCs. The CDR3 here is CASRPQGANVLTF. For the CDR3, the DNA is TGTGCCAGCAGACCCCAGGGGGCCAACGTCCTGACTTTC.